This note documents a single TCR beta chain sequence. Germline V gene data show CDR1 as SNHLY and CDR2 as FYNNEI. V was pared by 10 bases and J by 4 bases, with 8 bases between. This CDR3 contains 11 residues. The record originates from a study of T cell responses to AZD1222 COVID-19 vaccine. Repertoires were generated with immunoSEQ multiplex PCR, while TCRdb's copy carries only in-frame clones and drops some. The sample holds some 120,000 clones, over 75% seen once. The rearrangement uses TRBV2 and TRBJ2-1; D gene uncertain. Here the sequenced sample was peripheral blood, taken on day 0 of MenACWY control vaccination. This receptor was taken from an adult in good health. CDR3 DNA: TGTGCCACGGTGGAGTACAATGAGCAGTTCTTC. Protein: CATVEYNEQFF.